This T cell receptor (beta chain) was sequenced for a study of blood T cell repertoires in COVID-19. The protocol was immunoSEQ multiplex PCR, while the TCRdb copy is restricted to in-frame clones and leaves out a portion. The sample lists some 220,000 clones; roughly 85% were seen once. Germline CDR1 reads MNHEY; CDR2 reads SVGEGT. V lost 5 bases and J lost 1, with 6 bases in between. The CDR3 extends over 13 amino acids. The receptor's source is a woman in her 70s with COVID-19, enrolled during active disease. Sequencing input: peripheral blood. The chain couples TRBV6-2 or TRBV6-3 to TRBJ2-1; D might be TRBD2 (6 bases). Written as DNA, the CDR3 is TGTGCCAGCAGTGGACTATCCTACAATGAGCAGTTCTTC. Amino acids: CASSGLSYNEQFF.